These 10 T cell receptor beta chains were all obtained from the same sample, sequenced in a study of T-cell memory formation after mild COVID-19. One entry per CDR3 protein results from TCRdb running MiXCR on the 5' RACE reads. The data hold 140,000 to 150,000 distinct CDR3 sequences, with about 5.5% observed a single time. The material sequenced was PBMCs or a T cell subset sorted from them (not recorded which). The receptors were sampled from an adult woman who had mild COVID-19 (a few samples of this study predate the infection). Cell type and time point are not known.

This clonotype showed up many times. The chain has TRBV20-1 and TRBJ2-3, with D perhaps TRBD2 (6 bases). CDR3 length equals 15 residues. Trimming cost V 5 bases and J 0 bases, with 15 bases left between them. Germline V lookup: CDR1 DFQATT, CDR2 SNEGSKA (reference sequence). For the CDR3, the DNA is TGCAGTGCTTATGCGGGGTTAGCTAGCACAGATACGCAGTATTTT. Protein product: CSAYAGLASTDTQYF.

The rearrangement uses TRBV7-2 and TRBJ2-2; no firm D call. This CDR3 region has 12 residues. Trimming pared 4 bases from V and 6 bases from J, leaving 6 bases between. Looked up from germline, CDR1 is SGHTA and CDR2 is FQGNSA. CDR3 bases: TGTGCCAGCAGCTACGATCCCGGGGAGCTGTTTTTT. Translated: CASSYDPGELFF.

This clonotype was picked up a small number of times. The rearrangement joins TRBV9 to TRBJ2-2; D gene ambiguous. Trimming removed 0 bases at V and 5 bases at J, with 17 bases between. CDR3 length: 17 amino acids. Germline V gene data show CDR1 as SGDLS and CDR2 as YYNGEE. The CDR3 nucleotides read TGTGCCAGCAGCGTAGCTGATAGCCCAGAAGGGACCGGGGAGCTGTTTTTT. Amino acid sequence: CASSVADSPEGTGELFF.

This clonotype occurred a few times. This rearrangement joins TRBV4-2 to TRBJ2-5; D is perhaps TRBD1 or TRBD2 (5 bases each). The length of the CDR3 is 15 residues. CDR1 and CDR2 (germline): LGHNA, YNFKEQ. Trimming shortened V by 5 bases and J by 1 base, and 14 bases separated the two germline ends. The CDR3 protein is CASSTGPGPQETQYF. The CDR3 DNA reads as TGTGCCAGCAGCACCGGACCGGGACCCCAAGAGACCCAGTACTTC.

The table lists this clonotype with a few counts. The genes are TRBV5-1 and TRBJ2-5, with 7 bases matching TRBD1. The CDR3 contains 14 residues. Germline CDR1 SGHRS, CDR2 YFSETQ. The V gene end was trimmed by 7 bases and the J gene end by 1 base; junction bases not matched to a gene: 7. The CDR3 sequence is CASRMTGIQETQYF. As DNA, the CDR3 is TGCGCCAGCCGGATGACAGGGATCCAAGAGACCCAGTACTTC. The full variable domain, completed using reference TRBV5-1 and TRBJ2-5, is KAGVTQTPRYLIKTRGQQVTLSCSPISGHRSVSWYQQTPGQGLQFLFEYFSETQRNKGNFPGRFSGRQFSNSRSEMNVSTLELGDSALYLCASRMTGIQETQYFGPGTRLLVL.

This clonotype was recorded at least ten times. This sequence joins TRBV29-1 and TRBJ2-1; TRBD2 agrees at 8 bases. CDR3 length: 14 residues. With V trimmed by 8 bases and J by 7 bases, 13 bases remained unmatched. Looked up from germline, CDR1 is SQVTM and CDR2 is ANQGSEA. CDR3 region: CSLTPSGSLNEQFF. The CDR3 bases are TGCAGCCTTACACCAAGCGGGAGCTTAAATGAGCAGTTCTTC.

The CDR3 coding sequence is TGCAGTGCCCGTCCTCAAGAGACCCAGTACTTC. Translated, it gives CSARPQETQYF. The rearrangement joins TRBV20-1 to TRBJ2-5; unclear D gene. Germline lookup yields CDR1 DFQATT and CDR2 SNEGSKA (reference sequence). V lost 6 bases and J 2 bases, leaving 7 bases between the germline ends. The CDR3 is 11 residues long.

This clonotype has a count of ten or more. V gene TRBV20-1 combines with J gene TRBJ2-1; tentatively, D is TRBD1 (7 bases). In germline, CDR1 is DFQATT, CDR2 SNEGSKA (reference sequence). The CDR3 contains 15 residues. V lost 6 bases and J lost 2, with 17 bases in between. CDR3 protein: CSAAGQSRPYNEQFF. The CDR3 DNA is TGCAGTGCGGCGGGACAGTCCCGACCCTACAATGAGCAGTTCTTC.

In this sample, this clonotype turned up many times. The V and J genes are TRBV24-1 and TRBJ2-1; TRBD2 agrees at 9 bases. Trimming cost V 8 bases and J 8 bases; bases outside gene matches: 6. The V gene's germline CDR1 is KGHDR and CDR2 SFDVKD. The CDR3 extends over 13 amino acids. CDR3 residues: CATTLSGSDEQFF. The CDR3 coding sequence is TGTGCCACCACCCTTAGCGGGAGCGATGAGCAGTTCTTC.

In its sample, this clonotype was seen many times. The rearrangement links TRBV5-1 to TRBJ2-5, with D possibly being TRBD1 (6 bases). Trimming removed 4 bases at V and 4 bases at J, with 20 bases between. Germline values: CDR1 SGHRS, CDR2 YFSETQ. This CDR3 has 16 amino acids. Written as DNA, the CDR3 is TGCGCCAGCAGCCCTATACTCTCTAGAGGGGGAGAGACCCAGTACTTC. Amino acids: CASSPILSRGGETQYF.